Listed here is a single T cell receptor beta chain. This sample is part of a study of blood T cell repertoires in COVID-19. Study information: The study drew acute and convalescent COVID-19 samples from the United States, Italy and Spain.

While infection was still active, Seattle patients were enrolled and then followed longitudinally. The germline V gene has CDR1 KGHSH and CDR2 LQKENI. The V end lost 2 bases, the J end lost 4 bases, and 17 bases lay between the germline ends. The CDR3 is 16 residues long. Methods used by the authors: From reference gene primer amplification, estimates of nucleated cell counts were derived. Using immunoSEQ multiplex PCR, the repertoire was profiled, and TCRdb retains in-frame clones only, with some absent. V and J calls and clone size follow that table, whereas D and trimming were derived from the DNA. The sample records roughly 150,000 clones, more than 85% being singletons.

Sequenced material: peripheral blood. This chain connects TRBV18 to TRBJ1-1; a weak D match, TRBD1 (5 bases). The sequence came from a woman of 80 years or more with COVID-19, enrolled during active disease. The CDR3: CASSPRTGRVGTEAFF. For the CDR3, the DNA is TGTGCCAGCTCACCAAGAACTGGCAGGGTGGGCACTGAAGCTTTCTTT.